This paragraph reports one TCR beta chain. Sequenced material consisted of expressed TCRB transcripts (all of the isolated RNA was reverse transcribed). Produced via immunoSEQ multiplex PCR; TCRdb's table is partial and in-frame only. Among 160,000 or so clones, roughly 9.1% were seen once, and the ten largest hold about 2.1%. The data belong to a study of beta chain features in type 1 diabetes. Study-level background: Age, gender and cell yields were similar between patients and healthy donors.

The CDR3 has 12 residues. Germline lookup yields CDR1 SGHTA and CDR2 FQGNSA. With 5 bases removed from V and 3 bases from J, the gap between germline ends came to 8 bases. The sample taken for sequencing was central memory CD4+ T cells from blood. The TCR was taken from a woman aged 18-30 years in good health. V gene TRBV7-2 combines with J gene TRBJ2-7, with TRBD2 as a possible D gene (5 bases). The CDR3 is CASSRGLYEQYF. The CDR3 coding sequence is TGTGCCAGCAGCCGTGGACTCTACGAGCAGTACTTC.